These 23 T cell receptor beta chains were sequenced from one sample in a study of T cell clones after liver transplantation. The assay was immunoSEQ multiplex PCR, and TCRdb's table has in-frame clones only and misses some. This table holds tens of thousands of clones, approximately 77% found once. Specimen: CD4+ T cells from blood, collected at the 22-month timepoint. The origin of the receptors is a human patient who received a liver transplant. T cells may partly derive from the graft donor.

This chain uses TRBV2 with TRBJ2-7; 7 bases are a match to TRBD1. Germline CDR1 and CDR2: SNHLY and FYNNEI. This CDR3 spans 14 amino acids. V dropped 5 bases and J dropped 0; count of bases not matched to a gene: 4. The CDR3 sequence is CASSRQGSSYEQYF. As DNA, the CDR3 is TGTGCCAGCAGTCGACAGGGTAGCTCCTACGAGCAGTACTTC.

The chain carries TRBV6-4 and TRBJ2-1; perhaps TRBD1 as D (5 bases). V dropped 6 bases and J dropped 8 bases, with 17 bases sitting between them. Germline CDR1 is MRHNA and CDR2 is SNTAGT. This CDR3 has 14 residues. CDR3 amino acids: CASSPELRGDEQFF. In DNA, the CDR3 is TGTGCCAGCAGCCCCGAACTTAGGGGCGATGAGCAGTTCTTC.

The rearrangement links TRBV18 to TRBJ2-5, with D unclear. Trimming took 0 bases from V and 2 from J, leaving 10 bases between them. The CDR3 loop spans 15 amino acids. Germline V gene lookup returns CDR1 KGHSH and CDR2 LQKENI. As DNA, the CDR3 is TGTGCCAGCTCACCACCTGCGGTCATTCAAGAGACCCAGTACTTC. Translating gives CASSPPAVIQETQYF.

The V gene is TRBV5-4, the J gene TRBJ2-7; 7 nucleotides agree with TRBD1. Trimming took 0 bases from V and 2 from J; bases not matched to a gene: 5. This CDR3 region has 15 residues. The germline gives CDR1 SGHNT, CDR2 YYREEE (reference sequence). The CDR3 nucleotides read TGTGCCAGCAGCTTGGATTTAGGGACAGCCTACGAGCAGTACTTC. This sequence encodes CASSLDLGTAYEQYF.

The chain recombines TRBV5-1 with TRBJ1-1, with TRBD1 as a possible D gene (6 bases). This CDR3 has 14 residues. The germline V and J ends were trimmed by 1 base and 4 bases, with 11 bases remaining between them. Germline assignment: CDR1 SGHRS and CDR2 YFSETQ. The CDR3 here is CASSLSGGATEAFF. The CDR3 coding sequence is TGCGCCAGCAGCTTGTCTGGGGGGGCCACTGAAGCTTTCTTT.

The chain is built from TRBV28 and TRBJ2-4, with 9 bases aligning to TRBD1. V shed 3 bases and J 7 bases; nucleotides not matched to a gene: 4. Germline loops: CDR1 MDHEN, CDR2 SYDVKM. This CDR3 is built from 14 residues. CDR3 coding DNA: TGTGCCAGCAGTTTGCACGGACAGGGGAACATTCAGTACTTC. It encodes CASSLHGQGNIQYF. Filled out from reference TRBV28 and TRBJ2-4, the complete variable domain reads DVKVTQSSRYLVKRTGEKVFLECVQDMDHENMFWYRQDPGLGLRLIYFSYDVKMKEKGDIPEGYSVSREKKERFSLILESASTNQTSMYLCASSLHGQGNIQYFGAGTRLSVL.

The gene calls are TRBV4-2 and TRBJ1-2; D unclear. CDR1 and CDR2 (germline): LGHNA, YNFKEQ. V was trimmed by 0 bases and J by 4 bases, leaving 15 bases between them. The CDR3 loop spans 16 amino acids. Here the CDR3 DNA reads TGTGCCAGCAGCCAAGATGTCAAGGAAGCAGGCTATGGCTACACCTTC. Its protein is CASSQDVKEAGYGYTF.

This chain connects TRBV7-9 to TRBJ2-5, with TRBD1 as a possible D gene (6 bases). Trimming pared 7 bases from V and 3 bases from J, leaving 6 bases between. CDR3 length equals 11 residues. Germline CDR1 is SEHNR and CDR2 is FQNEAQ (reference sequence). Here the CDR3 DNA reads TGTGCCAGCACAGGGGAAGAGACCCAGTACTTC. Translation: CASTGEETQYF.

The rearrangement links TRBV7-8 to TRBJ2-3; 11 bases agree with TRBD2. With V trimmed by 0 bases and J by 4 bases, 0 bases remained unmatched. The CDR3 covers 15 residues. Germline V gene sequence: CDR1 SGHVS, CDR2 FQNEAQ. The DNA of the CDR3 is TGTGCCAGCAGCTTAGCACTAGCGGGGGCAGATACGCAGTATTTT. As protein: CASSLALAGADTQYF.

This chain links TRBV28 with TRBJ2-3, with 10 bases lining up with TRBD2. This CDR3 region has 16 residues. V lost 4 bases, J lost 3 bases, and 7 bases stayed unmatched. Germline lookup yields CDR1 MDHEN and CDR2 SYDVKM. The CDR3 loop reads CASSSLWTSGTDTQYF. DNA for the CDR3: TGTGCCAGCAGTTCCCTTTGGACTAGCGGAACAGATACGCAGTATTTT.

This chain uses TRBV28 with TRBJ2-7; no clear D. The V gene's germline CDR1 is MDHEN and CDR2 SYDVKM. This CDR3 spans 11 amino acids. V lost 2 bases and J lost 9, with 8 bases in between. Written as DNA, the CDR3 is TGTGCCAGCAGTTTAGCCCTGGGGCAGTACTTC. Translating gives CASSLALGQYF.

The J gene is TRBJ1-2, the V gene TRBV7-2; D might be TRBD1 (5 bases). The V gene's germline CDR1 is SGHTA and CDR2 FQGNSA. Trimming pared 7 bases from V and 0 bases from J, leaving 12 bases between. The CDR3 length is 14 residues. The CDR3 sequence: CASNIQVANYGYTF. The CDR3 nucleotides are TGTGCCAGCAATATACAGGTTGCTAACTATGGCTACACCTTC.

V usage is TRBV6-1 and J usage is TRBJ2-1; D possibly corresponds to TRBD2 (5 bases). The germline CDR1 and CDR2 sequences are MNHNS and SASEGT. The CDR3 sequence is 11 residues long. V shed 5 bases and J shed 9 bases, with 8 bases lying between them. The CDR3 is CASSSEGEQFF. The CDR3 nucleotides are TGTGCCAGCAGTTCCGAGGGTGAGCAGTTCTTC.

This rearrangement joins TRBV21-1 to TRBJ1-5. TRBV21-1 is shown as a pseudogene. This CDR3 has 13 residues. The chain's CDR3 is CASSKDPADPQHF. The CDR3 region has the DNA TGTGCCAGCAGCAAAGACCCGGCAGATCCCCAGCATTTT.

The V and J genes are TRBV30 and TRBJ2-5, with 16 bases aligning to TRBD2. The CDR3 runs to 16 residues. V shed 2 bases, J shed 5 bases, and the junction held 5 bases outside the gene matches. The germline CDR1 and CDR2 sequences are GTSNPN and SVGIG (reference sequence). CDR3 nucleotides: TGTGCCTGGAGTAGACCGGGACTAGCGGGGGGGGAGACCCAGTACTTC. Protein: CAWSRPGLAGGETQYF.

The table lists this clone with a count of one. In the same sample, other DNA sequences code for this CDR3. This chain joins TRBV11-2 and TRBJ1-1; weak D call: TRBD1 (6 bases). Trimming shortened V by 1 base and J by 0 bases, and 15 bases separated the two germline ends. The CDR3 runs to 17 residues. CDR1 and CDR2 (germline): SGHAT, FQNNGV. The DNA of the CDR3 is TGTGCCAGCAGCTTAGGTTTAGGGGGGCGTATGAACACTGAAGCTTTCTTT. Translation: CASSLGLGGRMNTEAFF.

This CDR3 is CASSLEASVKSHGKLFF. Here the CDR3 DNA reads TGTGCCAGCAGCTTGGAGGCATCGGTGAAGAGTCACGGAAAACTGTTTTTT. This rearrangement joins TRBV5-6 to TRBJ1-4; D call uncertain. The germline V and J ends were trimmed by 0 bases and 10 bases, with 22 bases remaining between them. CDR3 length equals 17 residues. CDR1 and CDR2 from the germline V gene are SGHDT and YYEEEE.

The gene calls are TRBV11-1 and TRBJ1-1; 7 nucleotides match TRBD1. V shed 3 bases, J shed 0 bases, and the junction held 4 bases outside the gene matches. Germline V gene sequence: CDR1 SGHAT, CDR2 FQDESV (reference sequence). The CDR3 is 15 amino acids. The CDR3 is CASSFSGTVNTEAFF. The CDR3, as DNA: TGTGCCAGCAGCTTTTCCGGGACAGTGAACACTGAAGCTTTCTTT.

A single count supports this clone. The chain joins TRBV11-2 to TRBJ2-5; the match to TRBD2 covers 16 bases. Germline values: CDR1 SGHAT, CDR2 FQNNGV. V lost 5 bases to trimming and J lost 7 bases; unmatched junction nucleotides: 4. This CDR3 is 15 amino acids long. CDR3: CASSPGTSGGGTQYF. The CDR3 nucleotides read TGTGCCAGCAGCCCTGGGACTAGCGGGGGGGGGACCCAGTACTTC. Based on the CDR3 plus reference TRBV11-2 and TRBJ2-5, the full variable domain is EAGVAQSPRYKIIEKRQSVAFWCNPISGHATLYWYQQILGQGPKLLIQFQNNGVVDDSQLPKDRFSAERLKGVDSTLKIQPAKLEDSAVYLCASSPGTSGGGTQYFGPGTRLLVL.

The rearrangement links TRBV21-1 to TRBJ2-1; TRBD1 is the table's D call, not checked against the DNA. TRBV21-1 is an annotated pseudogene. CDR3 length equals 18 residues. The CDR3 sequence: CASSKAVSRTGYNNEQFF. As DNA, the CDR3 is TGTGCCAGCAGCAAAGCGGTTTCTCGGACAGGGTACAACAATGAGCAGTTCTTC.

The genes are TRBV19 and TRBJ1-1; D call uncertain. This CDR3 contains 13 residues. V lost 10 bases, J lost 1 base, and 13 bases lay in between. The germline V gene encodes CDR1 LNHDA and CDR2 SQIVND (reference sequence). This CDR3 reads CATTRRENTEAFF. Here the CDR3 DNA reads TGTGCCACGACCCGAAGGGAGAACACTGAAGCTTTCTTT. The full variable domain, its missing parts supplied by reference TRBV19 and TRBJ1-1, is DGGITQSPKYLFRKEGQNVTLSCEQNLNHDAMYWYRQDPGQGLRLIYYSQIVNDFQKGDIAEGYSVSREKKESFPLTVTSAQKNPTAFYLCATTRRENTEAFFGQGTRLTVV.

The chain carries TRBV7-2 and TRBJ1-2; TRBD1 aligns across 10 bases. The CDR3 spans 17 residues. In germline, CDR1 is SGHTA, CDR2 FQGNSA. The V gene end was trimmed by 6 bases and the J gene end by 0 bases; junction bases not matched to a gene: 10. CDR3 nucleotides: TGTGCCAGCAGTCCCGACAGGGGGCGATGGGCTAACTATGGCTACACCTTC. It encodes CASSPDRGRWANYGYTF.

The rearrangement joins TRBV6-6 to TRBJ1-4; 7 nucleotides line up with TRBD1. Per the germline V gene, CDR1 is MNHNY and CDR2 is SVGAGI (reference sequence). J lost 8 bases, V lost 6 bases, and 9 bases had no gene match. The CDR3 contains 14 residues. The CDR3 bases are TGTGCCAGCAGGCTTCGACAGGGAGGCGAAAAACTGTTTTTT. This codes for CASRLRQGGEKLFF.